This TCR beta chain appears in the sequencing data of a study of blood T cell repertoires in COVID-19. Study overall: The United States, Italy and Spain supplied acute and convalescent COVID-19 samples. Nucleic acid was either cDNA or gDNA, and it came from T cells, B-cell-depleted T cells, or PBMCs.

Original methodology: Cell counts per sample came from amplifying reference gene primers. Clones were sequenced by immunoSEQ multiplex PCR, and TCRdb holds only the in-frame ones, with some missing. The V and J calls and clone size are taken from that table; D and trimming were inferred from the DNA. Of around 140,000 clones in the sample, about 89% are singletons; the top ten hold roughly 2.9%. Per the germline V gene, CDR1 is LGHDT and CDR2 is YNNKEL (reference sequence). The V end lost 5 bases, the J end lost 2 bases, and 17 bases lay between the germline ends. The CDR3 totals 16 residues. This TCR came from a man between 60 and 70 years old with active or convalescent COVID-19. Sequencing was carried out using peripheral blood. This chain joins TRBV3-1 (or the pseudogene TRBV3-2) and TRBJ2-3, with D perhaps TRBD2 (6 bases). CDR3 coding DNA: TGTGCCAGCAGCTCGCAAGGACTACGGTACACAGATACGCAGTATTTT. It yields the protein CASSSQGLRYTDTQYF.